This passage covers 8 T cell receptor beta chains from one sample sequenced in a study of blood T cell repertoires in COVID-19. Sequencing was performed with immunoSEQ multiplex PCR; in TCRdb, only in-frame clones are kept and a portion is missing. The table shows tens of thousands of clones, with roughly 80% occurring only once. Input material: peripheral blood. The origin of the receptors is a man between 60 and 70 years old with acute or convalescent COVID-19.

The genes are TRBV21-1 and TRBJ2-7; the table's D call, TRBD1, was not checked against the DNA. TRBV21-1 is deemed a pseudogene. The CDR3 has 15 amino acids. Written as DNA, the CDR3 is TGTGCCAGCAGCAACCCCGGACAACAGACCTACGAGCAGTACTTC. Residues: CASSNPGQQTYEQYF.

A single count supports this clone. The rearrangement links TRBV10-3 to TRBJ1-3; no firm D call. The CDR3 sequence is 15 residues long. The germline V gene encodes CDR1 ENHRY and CDR2 SYGVKD. V was pared by 8 bases and J by 4 bases, with 18 bases between. For the CDR3, the DNA is TGTGCCATCCCCCCCCTCCCCACGGGAGGAAACACCATATATTTT. As protein: CAIPPLPTGGNTIYF.

V and J are TRBV15 and TRBJ1-4, with D unclear. The CDR3 extends over 15 amino acids. CDR1 LNHNV and CDR2 YYDKDF come from the germline V gene (reference sequence). V lost 3 bases and J lost 3, with 11 bases in between. CDR3 residues: CATSRSGRSNEKLFF. CDR3 in DNA: TGTGCCACCAGCAGGTCCGGGAGGTCTAATGAAAAACTGTTTTTT.

Concerning this clone: One junction end disagrees with the germline gene, perhaps due to a read error. This rearrangement joins TRBV18 to TRBJ1-3, with D uncertain. The germline V gene has CDR1 KGHSH and CDR2 LQKENI. This CDR3 has 14 amino acids. CDR3 nucleotide sequence: TGTGCCAGCTCACCACCGAGCTATGGAGACACCATATATTTT. It encodes CASSPPSYGDTIYF.

In its sample, this clone was seen once. The chain couples TRBV18 to TRBJ1-5; TRBD1 matches at 9 bases. Germline CDR1 is KGHSH and CDR2 is LQKENI. Losses at the gene ends were 2 bases for V and 0 bases for J; bases not matched to a gene: 2. There are 16 residues in the CDR3. CDR3 DNA: TGTGCCAGCTCACCAGAGGGACAGGGTAGCAATCAGCCCCAGCATTTT. Translated, it gives CASSPEGQGSNQPQHF.

The rearrangement links TRBV7-3 to TRBJ2-1; 7 bases are a match to TRBD2. With 5 bases clipped from V and 0 bases from J, the junction kept 10 bases outside the gene matches. The CDR3 runs 17 residues. Germline V gene data show CDR1 as SGHTA and CDR2 as FQGTGA. CDR3 residues: CASSLRAGVSSYNEQFF. Here the CDR3 DNA reads TGTGCCAGCAGCCTAAGGGCGGGGGTGAGCTCCTACAATGAGCAGTTCTTC.

The sample holds a few counts of this clone. This same CDR3 is encoded by further DNA sequences in the sample. J is TRBJ2-1 and V is TRBV7-2; 10 positions match TRBD1. Germline V CDR1 and CDR2: SGHTA, FQGNSA. V lost 5 bases to trimming and J lost 4 bases; unmatched junction nucleotides: 5. CDR3 size: 15 residues. The CDR3 coding sequence is TGTGCCAGCAGCCTAGGACAGGGGGAATACAATGAGCAGTTCTTC. Translation gives CASSLGQGEYNEQFF.

The CDR3 reads CASSATGQNQPQHF. CDR3 DNA: TGTGCCAGCAGCGCCACCGGACAGAATCAGCCCCAGCATTTT. The genes are TRBV9 and TRBJ1-5; possibly TRBD1 for D (6 bases). From germline, CDR1 is SGDLS and CDR2 YYNGEE. The germline V and J ends were trimmed by 3 bases and 4 bases, with 11 bases remaining between them. This CDR3 spans 14 amino acids.